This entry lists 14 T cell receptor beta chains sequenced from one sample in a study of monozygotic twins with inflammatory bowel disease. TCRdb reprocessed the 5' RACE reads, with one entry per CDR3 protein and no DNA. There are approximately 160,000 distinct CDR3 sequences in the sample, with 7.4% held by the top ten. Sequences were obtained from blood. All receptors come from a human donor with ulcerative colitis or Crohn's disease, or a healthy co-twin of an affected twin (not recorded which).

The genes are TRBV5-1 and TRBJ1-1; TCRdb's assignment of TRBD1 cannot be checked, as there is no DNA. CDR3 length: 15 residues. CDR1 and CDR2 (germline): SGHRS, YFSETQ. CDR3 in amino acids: CASSFTADSRTEAFF. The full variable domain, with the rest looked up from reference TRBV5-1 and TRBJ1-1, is KAGVTQTPRYLIKTRGQQVTLSCSPISGHRSVSWYQQTPGQGLQFLFEYFSETQRNKGNFPGRFSGRQFSNSRSEMNVSTLELGDSALYLCASSFTADSRTEAFFGQGTRLTVV.

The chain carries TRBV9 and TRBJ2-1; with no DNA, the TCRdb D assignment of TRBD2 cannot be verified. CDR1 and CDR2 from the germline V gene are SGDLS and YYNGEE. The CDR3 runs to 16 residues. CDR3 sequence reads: CASSLARDDSYNEQFF.

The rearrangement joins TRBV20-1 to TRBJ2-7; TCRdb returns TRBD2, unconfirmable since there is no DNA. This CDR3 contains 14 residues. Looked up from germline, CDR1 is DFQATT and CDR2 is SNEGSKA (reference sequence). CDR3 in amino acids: CSAPGTSGVYEQYF.

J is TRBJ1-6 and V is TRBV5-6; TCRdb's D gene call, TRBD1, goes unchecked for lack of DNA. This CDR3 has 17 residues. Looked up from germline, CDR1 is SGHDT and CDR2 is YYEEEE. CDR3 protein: CASSPLRRGGPNSPLHF.

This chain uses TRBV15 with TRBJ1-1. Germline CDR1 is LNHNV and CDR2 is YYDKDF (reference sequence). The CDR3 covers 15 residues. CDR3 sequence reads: CATSRDLRQDTEAFF.

The CDR3 region is CAWQAGSYEQYF. The genes are TRBV30 and TRBJ2-7; TCRdb designates TRBD2, a call that cannot be tested without DNA. From germline, CDR1 is GTSNPN and CDR2 SVGIG (reference sequence). This CDR3 region has 12 residues.

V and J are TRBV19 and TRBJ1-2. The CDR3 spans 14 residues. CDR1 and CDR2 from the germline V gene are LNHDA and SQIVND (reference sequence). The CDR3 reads CASSMRSGYGGYTF.

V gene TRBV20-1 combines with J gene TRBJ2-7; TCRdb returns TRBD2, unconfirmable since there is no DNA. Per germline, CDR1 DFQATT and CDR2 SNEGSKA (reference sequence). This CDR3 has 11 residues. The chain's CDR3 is CSAQGLVEQYF.

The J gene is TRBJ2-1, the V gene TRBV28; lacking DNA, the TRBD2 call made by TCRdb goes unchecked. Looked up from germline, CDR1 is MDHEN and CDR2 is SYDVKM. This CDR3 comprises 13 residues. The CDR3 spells CASSLLGGRAWFF.

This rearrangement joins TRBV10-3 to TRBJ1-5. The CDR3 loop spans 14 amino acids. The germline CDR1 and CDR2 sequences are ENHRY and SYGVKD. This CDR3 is CAISEAHGEGPQHF.

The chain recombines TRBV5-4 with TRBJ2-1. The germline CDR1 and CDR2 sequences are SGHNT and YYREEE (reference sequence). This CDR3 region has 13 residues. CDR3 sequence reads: CASSLRSYNEQFF.

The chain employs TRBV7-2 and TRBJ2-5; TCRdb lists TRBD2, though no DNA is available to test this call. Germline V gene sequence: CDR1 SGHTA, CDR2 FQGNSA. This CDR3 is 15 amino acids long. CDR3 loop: CASSFEAGGRKTQYF.

CDR3 amino acids: CASSRVCGSYNSPLHF. The genes are TRBV7-3 and TRBJ1-6. Germline V CDR1 and CDR2: SGHTA, FQGTGA. CDR3 size: 16 residues.

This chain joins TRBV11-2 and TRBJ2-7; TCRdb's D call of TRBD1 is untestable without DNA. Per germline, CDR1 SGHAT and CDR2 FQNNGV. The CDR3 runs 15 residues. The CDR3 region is CASSLSGDRGYEQYF.